One and the same sample provided the 11 T cell receptor beta chains below, sequenced in a study of cytomegalovirus exposure and HLA in healthy donors. Both 60 Vbeta primers and 13 Jbeta primers went into the PCR. TCRdb keeps only in-frame clones here, not all; method: immunoSEQ multiplex PCR. Among about 220,000 clones, about 79% were seen once, and the ten largest hold 1.8%. The material sequenced was PBMCs. The receptors were sampled from a male donor in good health and CMV-seronegative.

The chain combines TRBV6-5 with TRBJ1-4; no clear D. V was pared by 2 bases and J by 4 bases, with 11 bases between. The V gene's germline CDR1 is MNHEY and CDR2 SVGAGI. The CDR3 is 15 amino acids. The CDR3 loop reads CASSYVEGFNEKLFF. CDR3 nucleotides: TGTGCCAGCAGTTACGTGGAGGGATTTAATGAAAAACTGTTTTTT.

The chain employs TRBV7-2 and TRBJ1-3, with TRBD1 as a possible D gene (6 bases). Germline CDR1 SGHTA, CDR2 FQGNSA. Trimming removed 4 bases at V and 4 bases at J, with 11 bases between. The CDR3 consists of 14 residues. For the CDR3, the DNA is TGTGCCAGCAGCTCTAACAGGGTCGGAAACACCATATATTTT. Translating it yields CASSSNRVGNTIYF.

The chain couples TRBV10-3 to TRBJ1-4; D might be TRBD1 (5 bases). This CDR3 has 14 residues. Germline loops: CDR1 ENHRY, CDR2 SYGVKD. The V and J ends lost 4 bases and 6 bases respectively, with 12 bases between them. CDR3: CAISAGQWDEKLFF. The CDR3 nucleotides are TGTGCCATCAGTGCTGGACAATGGGATGAAAAACTGTTTTTT.

In this sample, this clone is medium-sized. The genes are TRBV5-6 and TRBJ2-7, with 7 bases lining up with TRBD1. CDR3 length equals 14 residues. The germline V gene has CDR1 SGHDT and CDR2 YYEEEE. Trimming removed 3 bases from V and 6 bases from J; junction bases left unmatched: 9. CDR3 sequence: CASSSLQDRVEQYF. As DNA, the CDR3 is TGTGCCAGCAGCTCACTACAAGACAGGGTCGAGCAGTACTTC.

The gene calls are TRBV7-9 and TRBJ1-1; 8 nucleotides align to TRBD1. CDR1 is SEHNR and CDR2 is FQNEAQ in the germline V gene (reference sequence). V gave up 2 bases and J gave up 3 bases; unmatched junction bases: 5. The CDR3 contains 15 residues. The CDR3 here is CASSLQGAKDTEAFF. In nucleotides, the CDR3 is TGTGCCAGCAGCTTACAGGGGGCAAAAGACACTGAAGCTTTCTTT.

V and J are TRBV28 and TRBJ1-1, with D tentatively TRBD1 (5 bases). The germline V gene encodes CDR1 MDHEN and CDR2 SYDVKM. V lost 3 bases and J 4 bases, leaving 6 bases between the germline ends. CDR3 length equals 12 residues. The CDR3 bases are TGTGCCAGCAGTTTCGGGGGCACTGAAGCTTTCTTT. Translating it yields CASSFGGTEAFF.

Points on this clone: At one boundary the junction diverges from the germline segment, which might be a read error. The chain uses TRBV5-6 and TRBJ2-2, with 7 bases matching TRBD2. Germline V gene lookup returns CDR1 SGHDT and CDR2 YYEEEE. The CDR3 spans 15 residues. The CDR3 is CASSPGGGWTGELLF. The CDR3 nucleotides are TGTGCCAGCAGCCCGGGAGGAGGGTGGACCGGGGAGCTGCTTTTT.

The CDR3 bases are TGTGCCGGGGGGGGCGGGTCTCCCACTCAGCCCCAGCATTTT. Amino acid sequence: CAGGGGSPTQPQHF. V gene TRBV28 combines with J gene TRBJ1-5; D might be TRBD1 (6 bases). CDR3 length: 14 amino acids. Trimming stripped 11 bases from V and 6 bases from J, with 20 bases between. CDR1 is MDHEN and CDR2 is SYDVKM in the germline V gene. Complete variable domain (other parts from reference TRBV28 and TRBJ1-5): DVKVTQSSRYLVKRTGEKVFLECVQDMDHENMFWYRQDPGLGLRLIYFSYDVKMKEKGDIPEGYSVSREKKERFSLILESASTNQTSMYLCAGGGGSPTQPQHFGDGTRLSIL.

V usage is TRBV27 and J usage is TRBJ1-5; D is unclear. Germline CDR1 and CDR2: MNHEY and SMNVEV (reference sequence). CDR3 length equals 13 residues. Deletions cut 6 bases from V and 8 bases from J, with 14 bases between. The CDR3: CASSPAPSEPQHF. DNA for the CDR3: TGTGCCAGCAGCCCCGCCCCATCGGAGCCCCAGCATTTT.

This clone was recorded only once. The rearrangement uses TRBV30 and TRBJ1-4; 7 nucleotides line up with TRBD1. The germline gives CDR1 GTSNPN, CDR2 SVGIG (reference sequence). V lost 3 bases to trimming and J lost 8 bases; unmatched junction nucleotides: 9. The length of the CDR3 is 14 residues. The CDR3 bases are TGTGCCTGGAGCCTAGGGGGCCAGGGCGAAAAACTGTTTTTT. It is translated as CAWSLGGQGEKLFF.

Worth noting for this clone: Compared with germline, one end of the junction differs, possibly owing to a read error. The J gene is TRBJ2-7, the V gene TRBV4-3; TRBD2 might be the D (6 bases). CDR1 is LGHNA and CDR2 is YSLEER in the germline V gene. CDR3 size: 15 residues. CDR3 residues: CASSQDEGTDYGQYF. The DNA for the CDR3 is TGCGCCAGCAGCCAAGATGAGGGGACGGACTACGGGCAGTACTTC.